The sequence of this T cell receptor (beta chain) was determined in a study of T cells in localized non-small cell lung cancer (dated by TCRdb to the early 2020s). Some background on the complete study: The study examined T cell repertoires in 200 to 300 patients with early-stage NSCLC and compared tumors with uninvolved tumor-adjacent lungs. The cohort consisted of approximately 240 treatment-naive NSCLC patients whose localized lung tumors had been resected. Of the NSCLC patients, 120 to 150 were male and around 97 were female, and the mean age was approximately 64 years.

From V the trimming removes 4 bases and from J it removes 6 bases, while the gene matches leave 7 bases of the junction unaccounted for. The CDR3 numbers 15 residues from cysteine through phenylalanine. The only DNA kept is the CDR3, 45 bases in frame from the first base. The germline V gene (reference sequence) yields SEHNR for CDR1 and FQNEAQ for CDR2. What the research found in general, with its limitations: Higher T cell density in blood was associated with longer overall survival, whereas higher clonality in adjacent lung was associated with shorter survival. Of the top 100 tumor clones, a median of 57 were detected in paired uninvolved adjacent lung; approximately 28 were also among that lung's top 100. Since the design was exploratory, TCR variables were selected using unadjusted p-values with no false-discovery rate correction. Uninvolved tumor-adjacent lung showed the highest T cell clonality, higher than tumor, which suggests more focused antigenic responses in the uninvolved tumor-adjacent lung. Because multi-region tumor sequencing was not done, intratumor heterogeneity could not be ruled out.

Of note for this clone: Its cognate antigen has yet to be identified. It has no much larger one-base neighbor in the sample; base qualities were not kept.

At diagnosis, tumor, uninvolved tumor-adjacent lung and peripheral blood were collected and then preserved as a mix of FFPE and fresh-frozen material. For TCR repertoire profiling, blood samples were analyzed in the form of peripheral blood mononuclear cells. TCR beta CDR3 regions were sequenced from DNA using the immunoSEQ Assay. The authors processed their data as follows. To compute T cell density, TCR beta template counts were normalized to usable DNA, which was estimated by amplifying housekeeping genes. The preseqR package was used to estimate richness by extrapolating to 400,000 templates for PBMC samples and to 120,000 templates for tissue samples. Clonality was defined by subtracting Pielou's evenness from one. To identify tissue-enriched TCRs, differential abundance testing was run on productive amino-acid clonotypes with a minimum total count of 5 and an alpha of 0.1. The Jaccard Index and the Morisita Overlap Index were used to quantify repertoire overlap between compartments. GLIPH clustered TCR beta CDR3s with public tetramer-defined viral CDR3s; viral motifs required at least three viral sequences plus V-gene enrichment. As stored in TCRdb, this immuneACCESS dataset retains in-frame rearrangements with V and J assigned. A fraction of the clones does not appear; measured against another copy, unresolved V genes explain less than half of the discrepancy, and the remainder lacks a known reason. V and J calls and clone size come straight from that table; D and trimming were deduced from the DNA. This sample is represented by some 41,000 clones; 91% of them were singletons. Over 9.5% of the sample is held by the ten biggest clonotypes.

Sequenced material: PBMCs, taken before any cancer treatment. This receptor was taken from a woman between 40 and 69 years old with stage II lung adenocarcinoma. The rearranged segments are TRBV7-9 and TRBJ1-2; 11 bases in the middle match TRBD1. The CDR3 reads CASSSGQGAIDGYTF. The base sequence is TGTGCCAGCAGCTCAGGACAGGGGGCGATCGATGGCTACACCTTC.